This TCR beta chain is drawn from a study of blood T cells in healthy people across ages. A J-beta primer mix and a sample-barcoded 5' primer were used in a second PCR of roughly 6 to 12 cycles. Tags on each cDNA molecule came from a template-switch adaptor with 12 random nucleotides. A single record per CDR3 protein comes from TCRdb applying MiXCR to the 5' RACE reads. The data show about 320,000 distinct CDR3 sequences, around 27% seen once. Whole-study results and caveats: Percentage of naive T cells showed a strong correlation with TCR beta diversity.

Remarks on this clonotype: Its specificity is not known.

Specimen: blood. The clonotype was recovered from a woman aged 70-85 years in good health.

CDR3 loop: CASSRESGMVLTTDTQYF. CDR3 sequence (DNA): TGTGCCAGCAGTAGAGAAAGCGGGATGGTGCTAACAACAGATACGCAGTATTTT. The chain links TRBV27 to TRBJ2-3, with 7 bases lining up with TRBD2. CDR3 size: 18 residues. Germline V gene data show CDR1 as MNHEY and CDR2 as SMNVEV (reference sequence). V was clipped by 5 bases and J by 3 bases; unmatched bases: 17.